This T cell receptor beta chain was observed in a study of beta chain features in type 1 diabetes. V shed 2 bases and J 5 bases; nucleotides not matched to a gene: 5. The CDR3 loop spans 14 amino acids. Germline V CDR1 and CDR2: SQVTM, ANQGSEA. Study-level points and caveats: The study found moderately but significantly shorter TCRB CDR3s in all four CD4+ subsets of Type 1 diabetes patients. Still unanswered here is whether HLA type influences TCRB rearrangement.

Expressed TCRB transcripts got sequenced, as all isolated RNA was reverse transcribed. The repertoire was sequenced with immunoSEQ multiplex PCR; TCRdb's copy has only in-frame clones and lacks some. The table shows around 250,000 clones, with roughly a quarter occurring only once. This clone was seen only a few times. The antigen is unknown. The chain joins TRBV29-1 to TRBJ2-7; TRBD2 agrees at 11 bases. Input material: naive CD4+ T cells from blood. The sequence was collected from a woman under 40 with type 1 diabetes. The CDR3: CSVETSGGADEQYF. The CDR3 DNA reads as TGCAGCGTTGAAACTAGCGGGGGAGCCGACGAGCAGTACTTC.